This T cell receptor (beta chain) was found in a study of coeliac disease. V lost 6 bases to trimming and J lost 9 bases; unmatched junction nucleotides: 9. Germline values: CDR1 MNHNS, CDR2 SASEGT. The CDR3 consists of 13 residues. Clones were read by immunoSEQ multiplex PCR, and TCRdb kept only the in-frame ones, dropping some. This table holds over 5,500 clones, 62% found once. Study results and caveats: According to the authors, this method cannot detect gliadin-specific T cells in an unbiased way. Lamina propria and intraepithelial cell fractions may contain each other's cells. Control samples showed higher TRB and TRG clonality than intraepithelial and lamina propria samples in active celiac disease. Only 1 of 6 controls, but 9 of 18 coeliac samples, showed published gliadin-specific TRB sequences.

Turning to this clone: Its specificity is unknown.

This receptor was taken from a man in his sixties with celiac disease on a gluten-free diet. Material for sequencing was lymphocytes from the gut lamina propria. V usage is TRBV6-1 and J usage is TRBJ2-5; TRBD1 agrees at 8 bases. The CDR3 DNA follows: TGTGCCAGCAGAGACAGGGGACGAGTGTCCCAGTACTTC. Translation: CASRDRGRVSQYF.